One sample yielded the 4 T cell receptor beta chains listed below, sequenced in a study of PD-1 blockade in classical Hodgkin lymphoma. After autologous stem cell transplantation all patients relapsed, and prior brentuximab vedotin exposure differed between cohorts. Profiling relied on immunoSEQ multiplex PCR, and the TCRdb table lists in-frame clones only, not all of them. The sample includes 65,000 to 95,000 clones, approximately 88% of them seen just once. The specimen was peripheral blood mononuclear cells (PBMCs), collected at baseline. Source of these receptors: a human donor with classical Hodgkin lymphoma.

CDR3 amino acids: CASSLERGTGTGAWNEQFF. The CDR3 DNA is TGTGCCAGCAGCTTAGAACGAGGAACCGGGACAGGGGCTTGGAATGAGCAGTTCTTC. The J gene is TRBJ2-1, the V gene TRBV7-9, with TRBD1 matching 10 bases. Trimming at V came to 1 base and at J to 7 bases, leaving 16 bases not matched to a gene. This CDR3 has 19 residues. From germline, CDR1 is SEHNR and CDR2 FQNEAQ (reference sequence).

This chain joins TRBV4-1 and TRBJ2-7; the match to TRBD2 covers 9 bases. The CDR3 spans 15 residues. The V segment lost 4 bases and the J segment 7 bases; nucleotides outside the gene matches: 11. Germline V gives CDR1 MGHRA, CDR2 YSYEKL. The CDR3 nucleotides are TGCGCCAGCAGCCCCTCCCAGCGGGAGGTGAGTGAGCAGTACTTC. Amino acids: CASSPSQREVSEQYF.

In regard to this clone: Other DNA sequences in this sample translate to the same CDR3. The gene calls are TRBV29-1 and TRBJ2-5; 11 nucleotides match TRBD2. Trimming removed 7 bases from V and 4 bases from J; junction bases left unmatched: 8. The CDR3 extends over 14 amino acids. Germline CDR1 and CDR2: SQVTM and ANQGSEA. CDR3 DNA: TGCAGCGCCTTACTAGCGGGAGCGGGAGAGACCCAGTACTTC. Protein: CSALLAGAGETQYF.

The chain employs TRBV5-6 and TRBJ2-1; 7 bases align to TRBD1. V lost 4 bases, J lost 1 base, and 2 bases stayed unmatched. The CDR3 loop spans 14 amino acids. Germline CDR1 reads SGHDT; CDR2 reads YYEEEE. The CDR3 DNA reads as TGTGCCAGCAGCACCAGGGGGTCCTACAATGAGCAGTTCTTC. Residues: CASSTRGSYNEQFF.